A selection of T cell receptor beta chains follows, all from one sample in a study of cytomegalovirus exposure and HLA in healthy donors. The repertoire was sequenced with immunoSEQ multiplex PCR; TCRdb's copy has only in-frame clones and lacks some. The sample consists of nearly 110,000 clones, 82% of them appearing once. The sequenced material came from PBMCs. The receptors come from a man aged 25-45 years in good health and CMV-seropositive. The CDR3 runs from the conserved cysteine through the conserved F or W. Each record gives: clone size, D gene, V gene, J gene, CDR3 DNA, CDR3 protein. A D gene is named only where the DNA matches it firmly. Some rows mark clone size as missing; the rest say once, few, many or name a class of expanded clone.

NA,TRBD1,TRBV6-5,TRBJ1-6,TGTGCCAGCAGTTTCGGACAGGGGAATTCACCCCTCCACTTT,CASSFGQGNSPLHF
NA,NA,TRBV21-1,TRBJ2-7,TGTGCCAGCAGCAAAGTACCCACTAGCGGGGGACCGGCATACGAGCAGTACTTC,CASSKVPTSGGPAYEQYF
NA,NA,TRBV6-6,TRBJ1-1,TGTGCCAGCAGCCAGATGAACACTGAAGCTTTCTTT,CASSQMNTEAFF
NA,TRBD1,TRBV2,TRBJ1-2,TGTGCCAGCAGGACCCGGGGACAGGATGGCTACACCTTC,CASRTRGQDGYTF
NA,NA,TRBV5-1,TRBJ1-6,TGCGCCAGCAGCCCAGACACGAGCTCCTATAATTCACCCCTCCACTTT,CASSPDTSSYNSPLHF
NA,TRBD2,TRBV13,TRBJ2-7,TGTGCCAGCAGCATAAGGACTAGCGGGGGCCTGAACTACGAGCAGTACTTC,CASSIRTSGGLNYEQYF
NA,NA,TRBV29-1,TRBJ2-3,TGCAGCGTTGAACACGGTCCAGATACGCAGTATTTT,CSVEHGPDTQYF
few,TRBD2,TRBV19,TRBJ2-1,TGTGCCAGTAGTAATCAGCGGGGGGGCTACAATGAGCAGTTCTTC,CASSNQRGGYNEQFF
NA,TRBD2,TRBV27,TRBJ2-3,TGTGCCAGCAGTTCCCCCTCAGGACTAGGATTCACAGATACGCAGTATTTT,CASSSPSGLGFTDTQYF
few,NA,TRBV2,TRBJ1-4,TGTGCCAGCAGGCGACAGGTCTTGTCGACTAATGAAAAACTGTTTTTT,CASRRQVLSTNEKLFF
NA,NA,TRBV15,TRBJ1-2,TGTGCCACCAGCAGAGAAATAGGACAGAACTATGGCTACACCTTC,CATSREIGQNYGYTF
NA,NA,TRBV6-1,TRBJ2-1,TGTGCCAGCAGTCGATCATCGGAGAACTACAATGAGCAGTTCTTC,CASSRSSENYNEQFF
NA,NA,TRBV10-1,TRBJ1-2,TGCGCCACCTCCCAAGACAGTAACTATGGCTACACCTTC,CATSQDSNYGYTF
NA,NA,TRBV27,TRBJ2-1,TGTGCCAGCAAGTCGGGGGTTGGGTTCAATGAGCAGTTCTTC,CASKSGVGFNEQFF
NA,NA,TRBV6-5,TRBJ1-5,TGTGCCAGCAGTTTGTTGGCAGAAACTCAGCCCCAGCATTTT,CASSLLAETQPQHF
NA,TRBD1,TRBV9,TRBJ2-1,TGTGCCAGCAGCGTAGTATCGGGACAGGGCATCGATGAGCAGTTCTTC,CASSVVSGQGIDEQFF
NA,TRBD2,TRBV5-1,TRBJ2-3,TGCGCCAGCAGCTTGGGGGGCGGGGGGACCTACACAGATACGCAGTATTTT,CASSLGGGGTYTDTQYF
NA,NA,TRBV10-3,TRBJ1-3,TGTGCCATCAGTGATTGGAGCTCTGGAAACACCATATATTTT,CAISDWSSGNTIYF
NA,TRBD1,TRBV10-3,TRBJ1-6,TGTGCCATCAGTGAGACTCCCACAGGGGATTCACCCCTCCACTTT,CAISETPTGDSPLHF
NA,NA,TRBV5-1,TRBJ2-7,TGCGCCAGCAGCGGCGGCCCCTACGAGCAGTACTTC,CASSGGPYEQYF
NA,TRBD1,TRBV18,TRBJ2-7,TGTGCCAGCTCACCACCCTTTGGGACAGACACGTACGAGCAGTACTTC,CASSPPFGTDTYEQYF
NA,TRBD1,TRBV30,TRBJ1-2,TGTGCCTGGAATCCGGGACAGGGGGTCTATGGCTACACCTTC,CAWNPGQGVYGYTF
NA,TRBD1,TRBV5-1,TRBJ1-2,TGCGCCAGCAGCTTGGCAGTCCAGGGGGCCAATGGCTACACCTTC,CASSLAVQGANGYTF
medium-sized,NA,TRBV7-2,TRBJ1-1,TGTGCCAGGGAAGGGGAAGTGGGGGGGAAAGCTTTCTTT,CAREGEVGGKAFF
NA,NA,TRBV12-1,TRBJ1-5,TGTGCCAGCAGCTCCGGTGGCAGGTTGGAGGTCCCCCAGCCCCAGCATTTT,CASSSGGRLEVPQPQHF
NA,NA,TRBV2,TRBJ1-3,TGTGCCACTACGTGGGGAGTTGGAAACACCATATATTTT,CATTWGVGNTIYF
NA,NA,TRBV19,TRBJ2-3,TGTGCCAGTAGTATCGCGTCCACAGATACGCAGTATTTT,CASSIASTDTQYF
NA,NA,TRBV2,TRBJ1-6,TGTGCCAGCAACCGGGAGTTTAATTCACCCCTCCACTTT,CASNREFNSPLHF
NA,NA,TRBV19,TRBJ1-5,TGTGCCAGTAGTATGGCAGGAAATAGCAATCAGCCCCAGCATTTT,CASSMAGNSNQPQHF
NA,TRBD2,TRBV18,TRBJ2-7,TGTGCCAGCTCACCGGGAGGGACGGTAGCCTACGAGCAGTACTTC,CASSPGGTVAYEQYF
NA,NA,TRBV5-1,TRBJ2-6,TGCGCCAGCAGCTTAAACACTGGGGCCAACGTCCTGACTTTC,CASSLNTGANVLTF
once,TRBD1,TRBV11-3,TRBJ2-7,TGTGCCAGCAGCTTAGTCTGGACAGGGGATTGGGAGCAGTACTTC,CASSLVWTGDWEQYF
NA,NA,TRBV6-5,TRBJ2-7,TGTGCCAGCACCCCGGGGGGCCTAGGGCTCGAGCAGTACTTC,CASTPGGLGLEQYF
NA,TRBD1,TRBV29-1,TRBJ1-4,TGCAGCGTCTTCGGGACAGGGTTGGAAAAACTGTTTTTT,CSVFGTGLEKLFF